A single sample is the source of the 11 T cell receptor beta chains below, sequenced in a study of blood T cell repertoires in COVID-19. Data came from immunoSEQ multiplex PCR; TCRdb stores just in-frame clones and leaves some out. This sample carries fewer than 300,000 clones, more than 80% of them seen once, and the ten largest clones take 0.95% to 1.2%. The sequencing input was PBMCs or T cells enriched from blood (not recorded which). These receptors were taken from a young woman who had recovered from COVID-19.

The chain links TRBV2 to TRBJ2-7, with a weak D call TRBD1 (6 bases). CDR1 SNHLY and CDR2 FYNNEI come from the germline V gene. The ends were cut back, 3 bases at V and 4 bases at J, with 7 bases in the middle. The CDR3 is made up of 12 amino acids. CDR3 coding DNA: TGTGCCAGCAGTGAGAGGGGGTACGAGCAGTACTTC. This translates into CASSERGYEQYF.

The J gene is TRBJ1-3, the V gene TRBV5-4; TRBD1 matches at 7 bases. Germline V gene lookup returns CDR1 SGHNT and CDR2 YYREEE (reference sequence). Unmatched junction bases numbered 10, after V lost 5 bases and J lost 2 bases. The CDR3 spans 16 residues. CDR3 sequence reads: CASSTNRGSAGNTIYF. For the CDR3, the DNA is TGTGCCAGCAGTACTAACAGGGGTTCGGCTGGAAACACCATATATTTT. The full variable domain, its missing parts supplied by reference TRBV5-4 and TRBJ1-3, is ETGVTQSPTHLIKTRGQQVTLRCSSQSGHNTVSWYQQALGQGPQFIFQYYREEENGRGNFPPRFSGLQFPNYSSELNVNALELDDSALYLCASSTNRGSAGNTIYFGEGSWLTVV.

This rearrangement joins TRBV9 to TRBJ2-1; maybe TRBD2 (6 bases). Germline V gives CDR1 SGDLS, CDR2 YYNGEE. Trimming took 0 bases from V and 4 from J, leaving 11 bases between them. The CDR3 runs 15 residues. This CDR3 reads CASSVDGGIYNEQFF. CDR3 in DNA: TGTGCCAGCAGCGTAGATGGCGGGATTTACAATGAGCAGTTCTTC.

Only one count was recorded for this clone. The CDR3, as DNA: TGTGCCAGCAGTCGACAGGGGGGCGTGCAGTACTTC. Protein: CASSRQGGVQYF. V usage is TRBV6-2 or TRBV6-3 and J usage is TRBJ2-7; TRBD1 matches 9 bases. Germline CDR1 is MNHEY and CDR2 is SVGEGT. After removal of 5 bases from V and 9 bases from J, the junction contained 5 bases not matched to a gene. The CDR3 contains 12 residues.

V is TRBV9 and J is TRBJ2-2; a weak D match, TRBD2 (6 bases). Germline CDR1 SGDLS, CDR2 YYNGEE. The CDR3 contains 16 residues. Trimming removed 4 bases from V and 0 bases from J, with 13 bases in between. The CDR3 coding sequence is TGTGCCAGCAGCCCCCCCGGGACTTCGAACACCGGGGAGCTGTTTTTT. It specifies CASSPPGTSNTGELFF.

On this clone: This sample includes further DNA sequences coding for the same CDR3. This chain uses TRBV6-2 or TRBV6-3 with TRBJ1-1; unclear D gene. Germline CDR1 reads MNHEY; CDR2 reads SVGEGT. V was cut by 2 bases and J by 8 bases, with 6 bases left in between. The CDR3 has 11 residues. The CDR3 is CASSYSTEAFF. The CDR3 DNA reads TGTGCCAGCAGTTACAGTACAGAAGCTTTCTTT.

The chain recombines TRBV4-3 with TRBJ2-1; no clear D gene. V lost 0 bases, J lost 2 bases, and 11 bases lay in between. The CDR3 length is 16 residues. CDR1 and CDR2 from the germline V gene are LGHNA and YSLEER. CDR3: CASSQDRSWPYNEQFF. The CDR3 DNA reads TGCGCCAGCAGCCAAGATCGATCCTGGCCCTACAATGAGCAGTTCTTC.

The V gene is TRBV28, the J gene TRBJ1-2; the match to TRBD1 covers 11 bases. J was trimmed by 7 bases and V by 3 bases; bases with no gene match: 4. This CDR3 spans 14 amino acids. Germline CDR1 and CDR2: MDHEN and SYDVKM. The CDR3 loop reads CASSFSGQGGGYTF. The DNA of the CDR3 is TGTGCCAGCAGTTTTTCGGGACAGGGGGGTGGCTACACCTTC.

The chain has TRBV4-1 and TRBJ2-7, with TRBD2 identical over 7 bases. Germline assignment: CDR1 MGHRA and CDR2 YSYEKL. This CDR3 is built from 16 residues. The V gene end was trimmed by 0 bases and the J gene end by 4 bases; junction bases not matched to a gene: 9. The DNA for the CDR3 is TGCGCCAGCAGCCAAGAAATGACGCGGGAGTGGTACGAGCAGTACTTC. This gives the protein CASSQEMTREWYEQYF.

The rearrangement joins TRBV4-3 to TRBJ2-7; tentatively, D is TRBD1 (5 bases). V lost 0 bases to trimming and J lost 2 bases, with 11 bases between them. Per the germline V gene, CDR1 is LGHNA and CDR2 is YSLEER. The CDR3 has 15 amino acids. The DNA for the CDR3 is TGCGCCAGCAGCCAAGAAGGGGCCCCTACCTACGAGCAGTACTTC. Its translation: CASSQEGAPTYEQYF.

This chain connects TRBV6-5 to TRBJ1-2; D is undetermined. CDR3 length: 15 residues. Trimming left V 5 bases short and J 6 bases short, with 19 bases between. Germline V lookup: CDR1 MNHEY, CDR2 SVGAGI. As DNA, the CDR3 is TGTGCCAGCAGTCACCGGGATACCTTATGGGATGGCTACACCTTC. Translating gives CASSHRDTLWDGYTF.